The 27 T cell receptor beta chains reported below all come from one sample, sequenced in a study of T cells in tuberculosis. After thawing and overnight rest, PBMC were stained with GMM-loaded CD1B tetramer, viability dye and anti-CD3 for sorting. C32 glucose monomycolate from Rhodococcus equi was loaded onto the CD1B tetramers. Repertoires were generated with immunoSEQ multiplex PCR, while TCRdb's copy carries only in-frame clones and drops some. Altogether approximately 88,000 clones are present, roughly 88% being singletons, with the ten largest covering approximately 1.9%. Sequencing was done on a sample of CD1b-GMM tetramer-negative cells sorted from PBMCs. The receptors stem from an adult woman with latent tuberculosis.

This clone was seen once. This chain joins TRBV5-1 and TRBJ1-4; 8 nucleotides line up with TRBD1. Losses at the gene ends were 4 bases for V and 7 bases for J; bases not matched to a gene: 6. CDR1 SGHRS and CDR2 YFSETQ come from the germline V gene. The CDR3 runs 14 residues. CDR3 in amino acids: CASSPGGQGEKLFF. In nucleotides, the CDR3 is TGCGCCAGCAGCCCAGGAGGACAGGGTGAAAAACTGTTTTTT.

This chain uses TRBV6-5 with TRBJ2-2; the match to TRBD2 covers 9 bases. CDR3 length: 16 residues. Germline CDR1 MNHEY, CDR2 SVGAGI. V gave up 4 bases and J gave up 3 bases; unmatched junction bases: 6. CDR3 amino acids: CASSFGGGAYTGELFF. The CDR3, as DNA: TGTGCCAGCAGTTTTGGCGGGGGGGCATACACCGGGGAGCTGTTTTTT.

The J gene is TRBJ2-1, the V gene TRBV11-2, with 7 positions matching TRBD2. J was trimmed by 8 bases and V by 5 bases; bases with no gene match: 6. CDR3 length equals 13 residues. Germline V CDR1 and CDR2: SGHAT, FQNNGV. As DNA, the CDR3 is TGTGCCAGCAGCCTGGGGAGGGGAGATGAGCAGTTCTTC. This translates into CASSLGRGDEQFF.

This clone has more than one count but fewer than ten. The rearrangement uses TRBV7-9 and TRBJ1-3; D gene uncertain. Germline V gene lookup returns CDR1 SEHNR and CDR2 FQNEAQ (reference sequence). The CDR3 loop spans 14 amino acids. Trimming shortened V by 4 bases and J by 7 bases, and 14 bases separated the two germline ends. The CDR3 DNA sequence: TGTGCCAGCAGCTCCCTCGAGACCGGGAACACCATATATTTT. Its protein product is CASSSLETGNTIYF.

The genes are TRBV5-1 and TRBJ2-3; 7 bases match TRBD1. The CDR3 spans 15 residues. Germline V CDR1 and CDR2: SGHRS, YFSETQ. The V segment lost 4 bases and the J segment 0 bases; nucleotides outside the gene matches: 5. This CDR3 is CASSLLGQSTDTQYF. For the CDR3, the DNA is TGCGCCAGCAGCCTTTTGGGACAGAGCACAGATACGCAGTATTTT. Drawing the rest from reference TRBV5-1 and TRBJ2-3, the complete variable domain is KAGVTQTPRYLIKTRGQQVTLSCSPISGHRSVSWYQQTPGQGLQFLFEYFSETQRNKGNFPGRFSGRQFSNSRSEMNVSTLELGDSALYLCASSLLGQSTDTQYFGPGTRLTVL.

This chain uses TRBV2 with TRBJ2-1; a possible D gene is TRBD2 (5 bases). Looked up from germline, CDR1 is SNHLY and CDR2 is FYNNEI. V lost 4 bases to trimming and J lost 5 bases, with 15 bases between them. The CDR3 has 15 residues. The CDR3: CASSGEIRRHNEQFF. CDR3 bases: TGTGCCAGCAGTGGGGAGATCCGGCGGCACAATGAGCAGTTCTTC.

The V and J genes are TRBV19 and TRBJ1-1; D possibly corresponds to TRBD1 (6 bases). The CDR3 extends over 15 amino acids. With 1 base removed from V and 4 bases from J, the gap between germline ends came to 13 bases. CDR1 and CDR2 (germline): LNHDA, SQIVND (reference sequence). The CDR3 is CASSIVGGPTTEAFF. The CDR3, as DNA: TGTGCCAGTAGTATAGTGGGGGGGCCGACCACTGAAGCTTTCTTT.

V gene TRBV29-1 combines with J gene TRBJ2-3; 7 positions match TRBD2. The CDR3 totals 14 residues. The V gene's germline CDR1 is SQVTM and CDR2 ANQGSEA. Trimming at V came to 3 bases and at J to 1 base, leaving 4 bases not matched to a gene. The CDR3 DNA reads as TGCAGCGTTGAGGTGGGAGGGGGCACAGATACGCAGTATTTT. This gives the protein CSVEVGGGTDTQYF.

V is TRBV5-4 and J is TRBJ2-5; no reliable D call. V lost 0 bases, J lost 5 bases, and 8 bases lay in between. CDR1 is SGHNT, CDR2 YYREEE, per germline (reference sequence). The CDR3 is 13 amino acids. The CDR3 loop reads CASSLVPGETQYF. CDR3 sequence (DNA): TGTGCCAGCAGCTTGGTACCCGGGGAGACCCAGTACTTC.

The rearrangement links TRBV19 to TRBJ2-3; TRBD2 agrees at 14 bases. From germline, CDR1 is LNHDA and CDR2 SQIVND (reference sequence). Losses at the gene ends were 3 bases for V and 6 bases for J; bases not matched to a gene: 14. The CDR3 contains 19 residues. The DNA of the CDR3 is TGTGCCAGTAGTATCGAAAATTTTATGACTAGCGGGGGGGCGGATACGCAGTATTTT. Translating it yields CASSIENFMTSGGADTQYF.

V and J are TRBV5-1 and TRBJ1-4; 7 bases align to TRBD1. Per germline, CDR1 SGHRS and CDR2 YFSETQ. The CDR3 totals 13 residues. V dropped 4 bases and J dropped 7; count of bases not matched to a gene: 4. The CDR3 nucleotides are TGCGCCAGCAGCCCCGGGACAGCTGAAAAACTGTTTTTT. Translating it yields CASSPGTAEKLFF.

A single count supports this clone. The chain joins TRBV19 to TRBJ2-5; 11 positions match TRBD2. Germline V lookup: CDR1 LNHDA, CDR2 SQIVND (reference sequence). V lost 2 bases and J lost 1; bases outside the gene matches: 3. CDR3 length: 16 amino acids. CDR3 amino acids: CASSITSGGPQETQYF. CDR3 bases: TGTGCCAGTAGTATAACTAGCGGGGGTCCCCAAGAGACCCAGTACTTC.

V gene TRBV4-3 combines with J gene TRBJ2-6; D unresolved. CDR1 is LGHNA, CDR2 YSLEER, per germline. V was trimmed by 0 bases and J by 0 bases, leaving 9 bases between them. This CDR3 contains 17 residues. CDR3 sequence (DNA): TGCGCCAGCAGCCAAGATGGAGAAACCTCTGGGGCCAACGTCCTGACTTTC. It encodes CASSQDGETSGANVLTF.

The CDR3 coding sequence is TGTGCCAGCAGCATCTGGACAGGGCGGTATGGCTACACCTTC. Translation: CASSIWTGRYGYTF. The rearrangement uses TRBV13 and TRBJ1-2; the match to TRBD1 covers 8 bases. The CDR3 has 14 amino acids. J lost 5 bases, V lost 5 bases, and 7 bases had no gene match. Per germline, CDR1 PRHDT and CDR2 FYEKMQ (reference sequence).

The chain joins TRBV19 to TRBJ2-3; 8 nucleotides line up with TRBD1. The germline gives CDR1 LNHDA, CDR2 SQIVND (reference sequence). V shed 0 bases, J shed 1 base, and the junction held 0 bases outside the gene matches. The CDR3 extends over 15 amino acids. CDR3 sequence (DNA): TGTGCCAGTAGTATAGAGGGACAGGGCACAGATACGCAGTATTTT. Protein: CASSIEGQGTDTQYF.

This clone was seen a single time. V usage is TRBV11-2 and J usage is TRBJ2-7; 9 bases line up with TRBD1. Germline V gene lookup returns CDR1 SGHAT and CDR2 FQNNGV. V lost 1 base, J lost 6 bases, and 1 base stayed unmatched. The CDR3 spans 13 residues. CDR3 in amino acids: CASSLVTGGEQYF. DNA for the CDR3: TGTGCCAGCAGCTTAGTGACAGGGGGCGAGCAGTACTTC. Variable domain in full (rest from reference TRBV11-2 and TRBJ2-7): EAGVAQSPRYKIIEKRQSVAFWCNPISGHATLYWYQQILGQGPKLLIQFQNNGVVDDSQLPKDRFSAERLKGVDSTLKIQPAKLEDSAVYLCASSLVTGGEQYFGPGTRLTVT.

The V gene is TRBV19, the J gene TRBJ2-3; the D is unclear. Trimming stripped 6 bases from V and 2 bases from J, with 15 bases between. The CDR3 runs 15 residues. Germline values: CDR1 LNHDA, CDR2 SQIVND (reference sequence). The CDR3 region is CASRLVPVSTDTQYF. CDR3 sequence (DNA): TGTGCCAGTAGATTGGTTCCAGTGTCCACAGATACGCAGTATTTT.

The chain carries TRBV5-6 and TRBJ1-5; 8 bases align to TRBD1. The CDR3 runs to 16 residues. Germline V gene sequence: CDR1 SGHDT, CDR2 YYEEEE. V gave up 4 bases and J gave up 6 bases; unmatched junction bases: 12. CDR3 sequence reads: CASSTRRQGAGQPQHF. In DNA form, the CDR3 reads TGTGCCAGCAGCACCCGTCGGCAGGGGGCCGGTCAGCCCCAGCATTTT.

The chain couples TRBV18 to TRBJ2-1; a weak D match, TRBD2 (6 bases). Germline CDR1 KGHSH, CDR2 LQKENI. CDR3 length: 15 amino acids. Trimming took 3 bases from V and 1 from J, leaving 10 bases between them. CDR3 DNA: TGTGCCAGCTCACCGTGGGACTGGTCCTACAATGAGCAGTTCTTC. Translating it yields CASSPWDWSYNEQFF.

The J gene is TRBJ1-1, the V gene TRBV19; no firm D call. There are 13 residues in the CDR3. The ends were cut back, 8 bases at V and 2 bases at J, with 12 bases in the middle. Germline V gene sequence: CDR1 LNHDA, CDR2 SQIVND (reference sequence). Here the CDR3 DNA reads TGTGCCAGTTACGAACACAAAAACACTGAAGCTTTCTTT. Protein: CASYEHKNTEAFF. Filled out from reference TRBV19 and TRBJ1-1, the complete variable domain reads DGGITQSPKYLFRKEGQNVTLSCEQNLNHDAMYWYRQDPGQGLRLIYYSQIVNDFQKGDIAEGYSVSREKKESFPLTVTSAQKNPTAFYLCASYEHKNTEAFFGQGTRLTVV.

The gene calls are TRBV25-1 and TRBJ1-1; D gene uncertain. The CDR3 covers 13 residues. Germline lookup yields CDR1 MGHDK and CDR2 SYGVNS. Trimming cost V 7 bases and J 5 bases, with 14 bases left between them. The CDR3 region is CASTDWVGTEAFF. CDR3 bases: TGTGCCAGCACCGACTGGGTTGGGACTGAAGCTTTCTTT.

V usage is TRBV9 and J usage is TRBJ1-4; 8 nucleotides align to TRBD1. The CDR3 sequence is 16 residues long. CDR1 is SGDLS and CDR2 is YYNGEE in the germline V gene. V shed 0 bases and J 7 bases; nucleotides not matched to a gene: 8. This chain's CDR3 is CASSVGGGQAAEKLFF. In DNA form, the CDR3 reads TGTGCCAGCAGCGTAGGAGGGGGACAGGCCGCTGAAAAACTGTTTTTT.

V and J are TRBV10-2 and TRBJ2-3; D remains unclear. The CDR3 has 13 amino acids. Germline V CDR1 and CDR2: WSHSY, SAAADI. The germline V and J ends were trimmed by 4 bases and 3 bases, with 8 bases remaining between them. CDR3 DNA sequence: TGCGCCAGCAGTGTCCGTAGTACAGATACGCAGTATTTT. The encoded protein is CASSVRSTDTQYF.

The chain has TRBV6-5 and TRBJ1-2; 10 positions agree with TRBD1. Germline CDR1 reads MNHEY; CDR2 reads SVGAGI. The J segment lost 7 bases and the V segment lost 2 bases, leaving 1 base of the junction unmatched. This CDR3 contains 13 residues. The DNA of the CDR3 is TGTGCCAGCAGTTACGGGACAGGGGTTGGCTACACCTTC. Its protein product is CASSYGTGVGYTF.

The chain is built from TRBV6-1 and TRBJ2-1, with 7 bases fitting TRBD1. Germline values: CDR1 MNHNS, CDR2 SASEGT. Trimming took 2 bases from V and 8 from J; bases not matched to a gene: 6. CDR3 size: 14 residues. CDR3 nucleotide sequence: TGTGCCAGCAGTGAACAACCGGGACAGTATGAGCAGTTCTTC. Translating it yields CASSEQPGQYEQFF.

The chain links TRBV19 to TRBJ1-4, with D tentatively TRBD1 (6 bases). The germline CDR1 and CDR2 sequences are LNHDA and SQIVND (reference sequence). V was cut by 3 bases and J by 5 bases, with 13 bases left in between. There are 15 residues in the CDR3. The CDR3 region has the DNA TGTGCCAGTAGTATCGCGGACAGACGGAATGAAAAACTGTTTTTT. Translation gives CASSIADRRNEKLFF.

The chain joins TRBV11-1 to TRBJ1-6; D is unclear. CDR1 is SGHAT and CDR2 is FQDESV in the germline V gene (reference sequence). The germline V and J ends were trimmed by 5 bases and 7 bases, with 18 bases remaining between them. The CDR3 spans 16 residues. CDR3 sequence reads: CASSPTPVTGNSPLHF. The DNA for the CDR3 is TGTGCCAGCAGCCCCACACCGGTTACGGGAAATTCACCCCTCCACTTT.